This T cell receptor (beta chain) was observed in a study of post-analysis software for immune sequencing data. At the level of the study: There were relapsing-remitting, secondary progressive and progressive-relapsing multiple sclerosis among the disease courses included.

This clonotype was counted a few times. What it binds is unknown. Findings and caveats of the study: Multiple sclerosis patients showed significantly lower normalized Chao1 diversity than controls did. Relative to controls, patients had roughly five TRBV segments at higher frequency, with TRBV5-6, TRBV5-1 and TRBV20-1 among these.

The CDR3 contains 14 residues. J lost 1 base, V lost 6 bases, and 4 bases had no gene match. Germline lookup yields CDR1 SNHLY and CDR2 FYNNEI. Unique molecular identifiers tagged the TCR beta cDNA libraries. Via MiXCR, TCRdb re-called the PCR reads, giving one row per CDR3 protein. The table shows 650,000 to 900,000 distinct CDR3 sequences, with more than 45% occurring only once. The sequence was collected from a girl between 5 and 17 years old with multiple sclerosis. The chain couples TRBV2 to TRBJ1-1, with 8 bases lining up with TRBD1. Sequencing input: blood. The CDR3 nucleotides read TGTGCCAGCAGAGCCGACAGGGGGAACACTGAAGCTTTCTTT. Its protein is CASRADRGNTEAFF.